Listed here are 24 T cell receptor beta chains from one sample, sequenced in a study of monozygotic twins with cystic fibrosis. Here immunoSEQ multiplex PCR was the method, and the copy in TCRdb shows in-frame clones only, minus some. The repertoire holds 25,000 to 30,000 clones, with 90% as singletons. Sequences were obtained from blood. Source of these receptors: a girl between 2 and 10 years old with cystic fibrosis.

The chain combines TRBV7-6 with TRBJ2-3, with a tentative D call TRBD2 (6 bases). Germline V gene lookup returns CDR1 SGHVS and CDR2 FNYEAQ. This CDR3 contains 18 residues. V lost 2 bases and J 3 bases, leaving 21 bases between the germline ends. The CDR3 sequence: CASSLRRGYPSQTDTQYF. Written as DNA, the CDR3 is TGTGCCAGCAGCTTACGGCGGGGATATCCCAGTCAGACAGATACGCAGTATTTT.

The chain joins TRBV29-1 to TRBJ1-1; D unresolved. The CDR3 is 12 amino acids. V was pared by 3 bases and J by 5 bases, with 10 bases between. Germline lookup yields CDR1 SQVTM and CDR2 ANQGSEA. The CDR3 loop is CSVDTGGTEAFF. The CDR3 DNA follows: TGCAGCGTTGACACGGGTGGTACTGAAGCTTTCTTT.

The V gene is TRBV7-6, the J gene TRBJ2-7, with D possibly being TRBD2 (5 bases). The CDR3 has 15 residues. The germline V gene encodes CDR1 SGHVS and CDR2 FNYEAQ. Trimming shortened V by 5 bases and J by 3 bases, and 17 bases separated the two germline ends. CDR3 sequence reads: CASSERATTYYEQYF. The DNA of the CDR3 is TGTGCCAGCAGCGAGAGGGCTACCACGTACTACGAGCAGTACTTC.

This clone was seen only once. The rearrangement joins TRBV12-5 to TRBJ2-2, with D perhaps matching TRBD2 (5 bases). Germline CDR1 and CDR2: LGHNT and FRNRAP. Between the trimmed V and J ends, which lost 1 base and 8 bases, there was a span of 20 bases. This CDR3 comprises 17 residues. CDR3 in DNA: TGTGCTAGTGGTTTGGAAGGCACCGCGTCGGGCGGGGGGGAGCTGTTTTTT. Translated, it gives CASGLEGTASGGGELFF.

The chain uses TRBV6-4 and TRBJ2-7; 9 bases agree with TRBD2. The CDR3 totals 17 residues. Germline V gives CDR1 MRHNA, CDR2 SNTAGT. Germline trimming cut 0 bases from V and 2 bases from J; bases unmatched to any gene: 8. The CDR3 nucleotides are TGTGCCAGCAGTGACTCTTCAGAGCGGGGGGCCGCCTACGAGCAGTACTTC. Its translation: CASSDSSERGAAYEQYF.

The chain joins TRBV5-4 to TRBJ2-5; 8 nucleotides agree with TRBD1. V gave up 3 bases and J gave up 1 base; unmatched junction bases: 5. Germline CDR1 SGHNT, CDR2 YYREEE (reference sequence). The CDR3 runs 15 residues. For the CDR3, the DNA is TGTGCCAGCAGCTATGGCAGGGGGCGCCAAGAGACCCAGTACTTC. Its translation: CASSYGRGRQETQYF.

The chain has TRBV10-3 and TRBJ2-2; D tentatively reads TRBD1 or TRBD2 (5 bases each). Germline values: CDR1 ENHRY, CDR2 SYGVKD. V was shortened by 2 bases and J by 7 bases, with 11 bases between the two germline ends. CDR3 length equals 14 residues. The CDR3 bases are TGTGCCATCAGTGAGGCCGGGACGATCGGGGAGCTGTTTTTT. This translates into CAISEAGTIGELFF.

The chain couples TRBV4-1 to TRBJ1-2, with TRBD1 as a possible D gene (5 bases). Germline V gene data show CDR1 as MGHRA and CDR2 as YSYEKL. Trimming pared 3 bases from V and 5 bases from J, leaving 22 bases between. The CDR3 has 17 residues. This chain's CDR3 is CASSHPEGEGPIYGYTF. The DNA of the CDR3 is TGCGCCAGCAGCCATCCCGAGGGCGAGGGACCGATATATGGCTACACCTTC.

The chain combines TRBV15 with TRBJ1-6, with D maybe TRBD1 (6 bases). Trimming shortened V by 1 base and J by 7 bases, and 17 bases separated the two germline ends. There are 17 residues in the CDR3. Germline V gene data show CDR1 as LNHNV and CDR2 as YYDKDF (reference sequence). CDR3: CATSRGPLGGTNSPLHF. For the CDR3, the DNA is TGTGCCACCAGCAGAGGACCCCTGGGGGGGACAAATTCACCCCTCCACTTT.

This clone has just one count. The rearrangement links TRBV19 to TRBJ1-1; D not certain. The CDR3 has 14 residues. The germline CDR1 and CDR2 sequences are LNHDA and SQIVND (reference sequence). Between the trimmed V and J ends, which lost 1 base and 3 bases, there was a span of 9 bases. The CDR3: CASSIGHPYTEAFF. CDR3 in DNA: TGTGCCAGTAGTATAGGCCACCCCTACACTGAAGCTTTCTTT.

The V and J genes are TRBV9 and TRBJ2-1; either TRBD1 or TRBD2 may supply D (6 bases each). V was shortened by 0 bases and J by 7 bases, with 14 bases between the two germline ends. Per the germline V gene, CDR1 is SGDLS and CDR2 is YYNGEE. The CDR3 consists of 15 residues. The CDR3 sequence is CASSVGGALGNEQFF. CDR3 DNA sequence: TGTGCCAGCAGCGTAGGGGGGGCACTGGGGAATGAGCAGTTCTTC.

The V gene is TRBV9, the J gene TRBJ2-2; 10 bases match TRBD2. V was pared by 5 bases and J by 4 bases, with 8 bases of the junction left unmatched. Germline lookup yields CDR1 SGDLS and CDR2 YYNGEE. The CDR3 spans 16 residues. The CDR3 protein is CASSRPGLAFTGELFF. CDR3 DNA sequence: TGTGCCAGCAGTCGTCCGGGACTAGCGTTCACCGGGGAGCTGTTTTTT.

This clone was counted a single time. The genes are TRBV4-1 and TRBJ1-5; no firm D call. V shed 6 bases and J shed 0 bases, with 12 bases lying between them. The CDR3 loop spans 15 amino acids. Germline loops: CDR1 MGHRA, CDR2 YSYEKL. CDR3 protein: CASSPGLLSNQPQHF. CDR3 sequence (DNA): TGCGCCAGCAGTCCCGGGCTACTTAGCAATCAGCCCCAGCATTTT.

The table lists this clone with a count of one. This rearrangement joins TRBV9 to TRBJ2-3, with no clear D. The CDR3 spans 15 residues. The V end lost 0 bases, the J end lost 2 bases, and 10 bases lay between the germline ends. The germline V gene encodes CDR1 SGDLS and CDR2 YYNGEE. The CDR3 bases are TGTGCCAGCAGCGTAGTCGGCTCACCCACAGATACGCAGTATTTT. Translating gives CASSVVGSPTDTQYF.

The V and J genes are TRBV7-2 and TRBJ2-7; 7 bases match TRBD1. There are 13 residues in the CDR3. Germline assignment: CDR1 SGHTA and CDR2 FQGNSA. After removal of 5 bases from V and 4 bases from J, the junction contained 5 bases not matched to a gene. CDR3 sequence: CASSPFRGYEQYF. The CDR3 coding sequence is TGTGCCAGCAGCCCATTCAGGGGGTACGAGCAGTACTTC.

The rearrangement links TRBV18 to TRBJ2-2; D not certain. The CDR3 length is 14 residues. The germline V and J ends were trimmed by 3 bases and 4 bases, with 9 bases remaining between them. Germline V lookup: CDR1 KGHSH, CDR2 LQKENI. The CDR3 bases are TGTGCCAGCTCACCTTTACTGTCCACCGGGGAGCTGTTTTTT. Translating it yields CASSPLLSTGELFF. Using reference TRBV18 and TRBJ2-2 for the parts outside the CDR3, the full variable domain is NAGVMQNPRHLVRRRGQEARLRCSPMKGHSHVYWYRQLPEEGLKFMVYLQKENIIDESGMPKERFSAEFPKEGPSILRIQQVVRGDSAAYFCASSPLLSTGELFFGEGSRLTVL.

This clone came up once. The gene calls are TRBV4-1 and TRBJ2-5; possible D gene TRBD2, 5 bases. This CDR3 region has 14 residues. V lost 0 bases to trimming and J lost 5 bases, with 10 bases between them. Germline V lookup: CDR1 MGHRA, CDR2 YSYEKL. CDR3 nucleotide sequence: TGCGCCAGCAGCCAAGAGGGGAGTAGGGAGACCCAGTACTTC. Protein: CASSQEGSRETQYF.

The J gene is TRBJ1-2, the V gene TRBV6-5; no clear D. The V end lost 0 bases, the J end lost 3 bases, and 8 bases lay between the germline ends. The germline V gene encodes CDR1 MNHEY and CDR2 SVGAGI. This CDR3 region has 14 residues. This chain's CDR3 is CASSYSEGYYGYTF. CDR3 DNA: TGTGCCAGCAGTTACTCGGAAGGTTACTATGGCTACACCTTC.

The chain combines TRBV7-2 with TRBJ2-7; 7 bases agree with TRBD1. CDR1 and CDR2 (germline): SGHTA, FQGNSA. Losses at the gene ends were 1 base for V and 2 bases for J; bases not matched to a gene: 2. The CDR3 is 14 amino acids. The CDR3 bases are TGTGCCAGCAGCTTAGGGGGGACAGCCTACGAGCAGTACTTC. It encodes CASSLGGTAYEQYF.

The gene calls are TRBV6-5 and TRBJ2-3; perhaps TRBD1 as D (6 bases). Germline-derived CDR1 and CDR2 are MNHEY and SVGAGI. This CDR3 comprises 13 residues. With 6 bases removed from V and 4 bases from J, the gap between germline ends came to 11 bases. This CDR3 reads CASRRGTSDTQYF. CDR3 coding DNA: TGTGCCAGCAGGCGAGGGACATCAGATACGCAGTATTTT.

J is TRBJ1-2 and V is TRBV6-5, with D perhaps matching TRBD1 (5 bases). The CDR3 spans 14 residues. CDR1 is MNHEY, CDR2 SVGAGI, per germline. Trimming cost V 6 bases and J 4 bases, with 15 bases left between them. The CDR3: CASRYLGGLYGYTF. CDR3 nucleotide sequence: TGTGCCAGCAGATACCTGGGGGGTCTCTATGGCTACACCTTC.

This clone has just one count. The chain links TRBV27 to TRBJ1-2, with D tentatively TRBD1 (5 bases). Germline V gene data show CDR1 as MNHEY and CDR2 as SMNVEV (reference sequence). Trimming took 4 bases from V and 0 from J, leaving 9 bases between them. This CDR3 is 14 amino acids long. The CDR3, as DNA: TGTGCCAGCAGTTGGGACCCATCTAACTATGGCTACACCTTC. Its protein is CASSWDPSNYGYTF.

This sequence joins TRBV13 and TRBJ2-3; D is unclear. The CDR3 consists of 11 residues. Trimming removed 1 base from V and 8 bases from J, with 4 bases in between. Germline V gene data show CDR1 as PRHDT and CDR2 as FYEKMQ (reference sequence). CDR3 DNA: TGTGCCAGCAGCTTAGTGGGTACGCAGTATTTT. Translated, it gives CASSLVGTQYF. The full variable domain, in which reference TRBV13 and TRBJ2-3 provide the parts outside the CDR3, is AAGVIQSPRHLIKEKRETATLKCYPIPRHDTVYWYQQGPGQDPQFLISFYEKMQSDKGSIPDRFSAQQFSDYHSELNMSSLELGDSALYFCASSLVGTQYFGPGTRLTVL.

The rearrangement uses TRBV9 and TRBJ2-1; TRBD2 is a possible D gene (6 bases). This CDR3 is built from 16 residues. V lost 6 bases to trimming and J lost 0 bases, with 16 bases between them. The V gene's germline CDR1 is SGDLS and CDR2 YYNGEE. The CDR3 loop is CASTPFTGSSYNEQFF. DNA for the CDR3: TGTGCCAGCACCCCATTCACCGGGAGCTCCTACAATGAGCAGTTCTTC. Using reference TRBV9 and TRBJ2-1 for the parts outside the CDR3, the full variable domain is DSGVTQTPKHLITATGQRVTLRCSPRSGDLSVYWYQQSLDQGLQFLIQYYNGEERAKGNILERFSAQQFPDLHSELNLSSLELGDSALYFCASTPFTGSSYNEQFFGPGTRLTVL.